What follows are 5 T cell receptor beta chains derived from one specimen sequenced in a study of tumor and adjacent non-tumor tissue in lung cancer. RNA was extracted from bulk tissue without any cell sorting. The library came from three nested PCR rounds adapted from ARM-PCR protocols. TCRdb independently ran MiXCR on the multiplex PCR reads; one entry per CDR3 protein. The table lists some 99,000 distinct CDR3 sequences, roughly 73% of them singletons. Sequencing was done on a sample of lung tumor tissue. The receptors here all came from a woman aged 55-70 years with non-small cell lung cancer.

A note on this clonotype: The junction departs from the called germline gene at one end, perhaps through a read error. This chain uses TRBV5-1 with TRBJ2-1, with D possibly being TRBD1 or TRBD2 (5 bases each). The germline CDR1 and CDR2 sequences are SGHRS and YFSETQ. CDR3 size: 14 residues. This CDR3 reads CASSLEMGVNGQFF. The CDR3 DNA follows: TGCGCCAGCAGCTTGGAGATGGGGGTCAATGGGCAGTTCTTC.

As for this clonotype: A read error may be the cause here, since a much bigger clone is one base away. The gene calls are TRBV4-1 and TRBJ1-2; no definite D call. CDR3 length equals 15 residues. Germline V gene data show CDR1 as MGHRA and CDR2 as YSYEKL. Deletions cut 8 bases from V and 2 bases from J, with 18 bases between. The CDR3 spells CASCPQRHLNYGYTF. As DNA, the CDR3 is TGCGCCAGCTGCCCACAAAGGCACTTGAACTATGGCTACACCTTC.

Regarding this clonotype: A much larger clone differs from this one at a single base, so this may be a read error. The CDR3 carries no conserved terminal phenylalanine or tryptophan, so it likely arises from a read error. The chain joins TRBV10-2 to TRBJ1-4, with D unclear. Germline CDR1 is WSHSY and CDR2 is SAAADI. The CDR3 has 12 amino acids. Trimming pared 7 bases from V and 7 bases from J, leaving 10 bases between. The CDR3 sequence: CASKRPGEKLFY. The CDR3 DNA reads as TGCGCCAGCAAACGACCGGGTGAAAAACTGTTTTAT.

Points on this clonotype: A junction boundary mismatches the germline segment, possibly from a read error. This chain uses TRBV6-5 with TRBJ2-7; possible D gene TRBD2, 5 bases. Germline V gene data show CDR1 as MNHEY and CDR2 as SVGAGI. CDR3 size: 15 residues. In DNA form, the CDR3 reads TGTGCCAGCAGCCGCAATACTAGTGGGAGTTACGACCAGTACTTC. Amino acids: CASSRNTSGSYDQYF.

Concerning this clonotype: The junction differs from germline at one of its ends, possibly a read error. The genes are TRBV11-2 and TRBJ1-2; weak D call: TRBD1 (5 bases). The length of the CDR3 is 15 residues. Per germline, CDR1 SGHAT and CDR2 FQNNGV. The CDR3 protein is CANSANRPANYGYTF. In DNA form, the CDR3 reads TGTGCCAACAGCGCCAACAGGCCCGCTAACTATGGCTACACCTTC.